The clone carrying this T cell receptor beta chain has just one count. Antigen specificity is unknown. The sample is drawn from a study of T cell responses to AZD1222 COVID-19 vaccine. In germline, CDR1 is SEHNR, CDR2 FQNEAQ (reference sequence). This CDR3 contains 13 residues. V was trimmed by 1 base and J by 3 bases, leaving 6 bases between them. Only in-frame clones appear in the TCRdb table, and some are missing; sequencing was by immunoSEQ multiplex PCR. The data contain 90,000 to 120,000 clones, roughly nine tenths of them singletons. Investigators merged groups given second doses at roughly 4 or roughly 12 weeks. Study findings and constraints: White British people made up most donors, females outnumbered males, and clonal diversity was possibly underestimated. Unmutated variant regions are reportedly targeted by nearly half of spike-specific TCRs. Spike was spanned by vaccine-associated CD4 TCRs, which were dominant at 160-218 and 743-854.

The sequenced sample was peripheral blood, obtained 28 days after the second AZD1222 dose. The chain carries TRBV7-9 and TRBJ1-1, with no clear D. The clonotype was recovered from an adult who received the AZD1222 COVID-19 vaccine. CDR3 DNA: TGTGCCAGCAGCTTAGGTTATGACACTGAAGCTTTCTTT. Translation: CASSLGYDTEAFF.